These 2 T cell receptor beta chains came from one sample sequenced in a study of low-dose radiotherapy and immunotherapy resistance in tumors. This sample's time point: after trial treatment. The treatment: LDRT plus nivolumab, ipilimumab, low-dose cyclophosphamide and aspirin (RACIN trial). TRAV- and TRBV-specific primers primed first-strand cDNA, covering alpha and beta chains. TCRs were put through roughly 20 PCR cycles of amplification with Phusion. A constant-region primer and the V-primer adapter served as the primer pair. TCRdb reanalysed the reads using MiXCR and keeps one entry per CDR3 protein. The table has around 84,000 distinct CDR3 sequences, 17% seen once. The sample was PBMCs, taken after low-dose radiotherapy plus immunotherapy. Receptor source: a male donor with prostate cancer.

There are many counts of this clonotype. V and J are TRBV7-3 and TRBJ2-1, with 10 bases aligning to TRBD2. The CDR3 extends over 16 amino acids. Trimming cost V 5 bases and J 5 bases; bases outside gene matches: 9. In germline, CDR1 is SGHTA, CDR2 FQGTGA. The CDR3 sequence is CASSPRGLAGDNEQFF. CDR3 sequence (DNA): TGTGCCAGCAGCCCCCGTGGGCTAGCGGGAGACAATGAGCAGTTCTTC.

Regarding this clonotype: A far larger clone is only one base removed, so a read error is likely. The rearrangement joins TRBV27 to TRBJ2-7, with 8 positions matching TRBD2. The CDR3 sequence is 15 residues long. Germline-derived CDR1 and CDR2 are MNHEY and SMNVEV (reference sequence). V lost 6 bases, J lost 7 bases, and 14 bases stayed unmatched. The CDR3 bases are TGTGCCAGCAGCCCCACTAGCGGAGGGTACAATGAGCAGTACTTC. Translated: CASSPTSGGYNEQYF.